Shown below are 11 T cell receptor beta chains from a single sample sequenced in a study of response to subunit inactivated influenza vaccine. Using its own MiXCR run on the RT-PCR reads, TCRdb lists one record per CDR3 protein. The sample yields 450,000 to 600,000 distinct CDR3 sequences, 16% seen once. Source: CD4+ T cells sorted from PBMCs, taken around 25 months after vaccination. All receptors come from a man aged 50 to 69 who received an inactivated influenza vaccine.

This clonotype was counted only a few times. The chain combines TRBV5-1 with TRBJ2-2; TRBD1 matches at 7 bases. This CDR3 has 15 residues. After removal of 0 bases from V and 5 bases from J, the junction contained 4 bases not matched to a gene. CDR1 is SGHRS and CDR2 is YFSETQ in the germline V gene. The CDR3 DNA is TGCGCCAGCAGCTTGGAGGGACAGAGGACCGGGGAGCTGTTTTTT. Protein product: CASSLEGQRTGELFF.

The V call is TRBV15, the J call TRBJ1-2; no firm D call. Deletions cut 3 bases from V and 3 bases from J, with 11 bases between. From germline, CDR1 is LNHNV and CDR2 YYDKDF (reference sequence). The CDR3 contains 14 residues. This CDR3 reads CATSRNKVDYGYTF. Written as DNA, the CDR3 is TGTGCCACCAGCAGGAATAAGGTTGACTATGGCTACACCTTC.

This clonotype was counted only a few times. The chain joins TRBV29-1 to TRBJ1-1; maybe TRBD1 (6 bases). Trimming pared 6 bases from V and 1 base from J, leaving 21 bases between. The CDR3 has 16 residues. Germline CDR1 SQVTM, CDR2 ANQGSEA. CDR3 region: CSVSSTGEGANTEAFF. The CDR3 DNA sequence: TGCAGCGTCTCCTCGACAGGCGAAGGGGCGAACACTGAAGCTTTCTTT.

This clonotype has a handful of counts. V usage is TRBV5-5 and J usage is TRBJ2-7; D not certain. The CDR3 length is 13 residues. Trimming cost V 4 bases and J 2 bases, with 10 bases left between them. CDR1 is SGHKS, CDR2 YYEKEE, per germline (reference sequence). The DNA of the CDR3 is TGTGCCAGCAGCACCCCCGACACCTACGAGCAGTACTTC. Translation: CASSTPDTYEQYF. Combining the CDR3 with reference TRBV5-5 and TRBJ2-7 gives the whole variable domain DAGVTQSPTHLIKTRGQQVTLRCSPISGHKSVSWYQQVLGQGPQFIFQYYEKEERGRGNFPDRFSARQFPNYSSELNVNALLLGDSALYLCASSTPDTYEQYFGPGTRLTVT.

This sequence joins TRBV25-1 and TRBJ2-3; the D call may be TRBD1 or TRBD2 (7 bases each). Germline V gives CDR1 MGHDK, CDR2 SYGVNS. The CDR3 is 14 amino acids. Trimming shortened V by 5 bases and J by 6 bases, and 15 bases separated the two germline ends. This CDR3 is CASSPGGGVDTQYF. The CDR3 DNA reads TGTGCCAGCAGTCCAGGGGGGGGTGTGGATACGCAGTATTTT.

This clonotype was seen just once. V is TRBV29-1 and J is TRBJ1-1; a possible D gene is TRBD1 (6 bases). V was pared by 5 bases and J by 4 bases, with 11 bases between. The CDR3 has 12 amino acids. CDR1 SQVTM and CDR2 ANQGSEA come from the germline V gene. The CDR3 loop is CSVRGGVTEAFF. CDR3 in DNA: TGCAGCGTTAGGGGGGGAGTCACTGAAGCTTTCTTT.

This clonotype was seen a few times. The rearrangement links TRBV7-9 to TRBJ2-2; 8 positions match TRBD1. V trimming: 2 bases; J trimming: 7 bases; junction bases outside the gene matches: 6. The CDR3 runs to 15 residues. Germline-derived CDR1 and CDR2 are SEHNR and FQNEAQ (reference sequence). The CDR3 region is CASSLPGQGGGELFF. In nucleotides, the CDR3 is TGTGCCAGCAGCTTACCCGGACAGGGAGGCGGGGAGCTGTTTTTT. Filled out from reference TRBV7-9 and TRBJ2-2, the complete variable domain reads DTGVSQNPRHKITKRGQNVTFRCDPISEHNRLYWYRQTLGQGPEFLTYFQNEAQLEKSRLLSDRFSAERPKGSFSTLEIQRTEQGDSAMYLCASSLPGQGGGELFFGEGSRLTVL.

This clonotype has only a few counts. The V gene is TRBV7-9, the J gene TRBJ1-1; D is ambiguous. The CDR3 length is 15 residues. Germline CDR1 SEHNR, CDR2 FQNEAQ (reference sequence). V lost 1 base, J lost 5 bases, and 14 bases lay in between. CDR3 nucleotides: TGTGCCAGCAGCTTAGTGGCAGGCGGGCGGACTGAAGCTTTCTTT. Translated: CASSLVAGGRTEAFF.

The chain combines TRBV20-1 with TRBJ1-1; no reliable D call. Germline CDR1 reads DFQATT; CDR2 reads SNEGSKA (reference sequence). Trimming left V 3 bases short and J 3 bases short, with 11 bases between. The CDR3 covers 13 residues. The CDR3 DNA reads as TGCAGTGCTAGGGGATACCTGGACACTGAAGCTTTCTTT. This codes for CSARGYLDTEAFF.

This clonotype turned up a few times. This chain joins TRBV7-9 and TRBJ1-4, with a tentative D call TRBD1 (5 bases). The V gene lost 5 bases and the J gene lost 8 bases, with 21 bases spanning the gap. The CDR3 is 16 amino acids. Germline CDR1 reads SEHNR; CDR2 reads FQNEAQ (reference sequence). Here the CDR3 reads CASSAQAAYEGEKLFF. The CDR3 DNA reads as TGTGCCAGCAGCGCTCAGGCTGCGTACGAGGGGGAAAAACTGTTTTTT.

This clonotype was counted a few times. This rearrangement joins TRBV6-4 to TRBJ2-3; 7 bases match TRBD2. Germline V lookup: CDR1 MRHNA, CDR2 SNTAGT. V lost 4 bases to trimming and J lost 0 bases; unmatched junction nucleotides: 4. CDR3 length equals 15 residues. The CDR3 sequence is CASSASGVSTDTQYF. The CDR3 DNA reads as TGTGCCAGCAGTGCCAGCGGGGTTAGCACAGATACGCAGTATTTT.